This is a list of T cell receptor beta chains from one sample in a study of control samples from healthy donors and cancer patients. Repertoires were generated with immunoSEQ multiplex PCR, while TCRdb's copy carries only in-frame clones and drops some. Of about 20,000 clones in the sample, 84% were seen once. Input material: PBMCs. The receptor source for this set is a woman aged 70-85 years with lung cancer. CDR3s include the opening cysteine and the closing phenylalanine or tryptophan. Fields, in order: CDR3 length, J gene, D gene, clone size, V gene, CDR3 DNA, CDR3 protein. The D gene is left open where the match is weak. Some rows mark clone size as missing; the rest say once, few, many or name a class of expanded clone.

CDR3 length: 14; J gene: TRBJ2-7; D gene: .; clone size: .; V gene: TRBV7-9; CDR3 DNA: TGTGCCAGCAACTCTCTTGGGGCCTCCTACGAGCAGTACTTC; CDR3 protein: CASNSLGASYEQYF
CDR3 length: 15; J gene: TRBJ1-4; D gene: TRBD1; clone size: .; V gene: TRBV5-1; CDR3 DNA: TGCGCCAGCGGACCCTCAGGGGGGCGAACGGAAAAACTGTTTTTT; CDR3 protein: CASGPSGGRTEKLFF
CDR3 length: 14; J gene: TRBJ1-5; D gene: TRBD1; clone size: .; V gene: TRBV28; CDR3 DNA: TGTGCCAGCAGTTTGGGACAGGGGGACCAGCCCCAGCATTTT; CDR3 protein: CASSLGQGDQPQHF
CDR3 length: 13; J gene: TRBJ2-7; D gene: TRBD2; clone size: few; V gene: TRBV12-3/TRBV12-4; CDR3 DNA: TGTGCCAGCAATAGCGGGGGGTCGAGAGAGCAGTACTTC; CDR3 protein: CASNSGGSREQYF
CDR3 length: 13; J gene: TRBJ1-5; D gene: .; clone size: .; V gene: TRBV5-6; CDR3 DNA: TGTGCCAGCAGCTTCATTGGGAATCAGCCCCAGCATTTT; CDR3 protein: CASSFIGNQPQHF
CDR3 length: 15; J gene: TRBJ2-5; D gene: TRBD2; clone size: .; V gene: TRBV6-2/TRBV6-3; CDR3 DNA: TGTGCCAGCAGTTCCCGGCTAGCGGGAGTAGAGACCCAGTACTTC; CDR3 protein: CASSSRLAGVETQYF
CDR3 length: 13; J gene: TRBJ2-1; D gene: .; clone size: .; V gene: TRBV27; CDR3 DNA: TGTGCCAGCAGTTTAACCTCCGGTTATGAGCAGTTCTTC; CDR3 protein: CASSLTSGYEQFF
CDR3 length: 15; J gene: TRBJ1-2; D gene: .; clone size: .; V gene: TRBV18; CDR3 DNA: TGTGCCAGCTCACCAGAACTAGAGGGATTCTATGGCTACACCTTC; CDR3 protein: CASSPELEGFYGYTF
CDR3 length: 13; J gene: TRBJ1-4; D gene: TRBD1; clone size: .; V gene: TRBV7-3; CDR3 DNA: TGTGCCAGCAGCCCCGACAGGGATTCAAAACTGTTTTTT; CDR3 protein: CASSPDRDSKLFF
CDR3 length: 18; J gene: TRBJ2-3; D gene: TRBD2; clone size: .; V gene: TRBV28; CDR3 DNA: TGTGCCAGCAGTCCTTCCGGGACTAGCGGGAGTAGCACAGATACGCAGTATTTT; CDR3 protein: CASSPSGTSGSSTDTQYF
CDR3 length: 16; J gene: TRBJ2-2; D gene: TRBD1; clone size: .; V gene: TRBV5-1; CDR3 DNA: TGCGCCAGCAGCCTGACAGGGGGCCCTGACACCGGGGAGCTGTTTTTT; CDR3 protein: CASSLTGGPDTGELFF
CDR3 length: 15; J gene: TRBJ2-3; D gene: .; clone size: .; V gene: TRBV5-1; CDR3 DNA: TGCGCCAGCAGCTTGCTGGTAGGCACCACAGATACGCAGTATTTT; CDR3 protein: CASSLLVGTTDTQYF
CDR3 length: 15; J gene: TRBJ2-3; D gene: .; clone size: .; V gene: TRBV15; CDR3 DNA: TGTGCCACCAGCAGCGGCGGGATTAGCACAGATACGCAGTATTTT; CDR3 protein: CATSSGGISTDTQYF
CDR3 length: 17; J gene: TRBJ2-7; D gene: .; clone size: few; V gene: TRBV28; CDR3 DNA: TGTGCCAGCAGTTTACGGGTATCGACAGTGAGGGGTTACGAGCAGTACTTC; CDR3 protein: CASSLRVSTVRGYEQYF
CDR3 length: 15; J gene: TRBJ2-7; D gene: .; clone size: .; V gene: TRBV2; CDR3 DNA: TGTGCCAGCAGTCCAGGAAGGGGGGGTTCCAACGAGCAGTACTTC; CDR3 protein: CASSPGRGGSNEQYF
CDR3 length: 13; J gene: TRBJ2-1; D gene: .; clone size: .; V gene: TRBV3-1/TRBV3-2; CDR3 DNA: TGTGCCAGCAGCCTCGAATCCTACAATGAGCAGTTCTTC; CDR3 protein: CASSLESYNEQFF
CDR3 length: 14; J gene: TRBJ2-1; D gene: .; clone size: .; V gene: TRBV9; CDR3 DNA: TGTGCCAGCAACCCCGACAGTGATTACAATGAGCAGTTCTTC; CDR3 protein: CASNPDSDYNEQFF
CDR3 length: 14; J gene: TRBJ1-4; D gene: TRBD1; clone size: .; V gene: TRBV7-9; CDR3 DNA: TGTGCCAGCAGCCGGGACAGAGATAATGAAAAACTGTTTTTT; CDR3 protein: CASSRDRDNEKLFF
CDR3 length: 13; J gene: TRBJ2-1; D gene: .; clone size: few; V gene: TRBV19; CDR3 DNA: TGTGCCAGTAGTATAGGGGGCTACAATGAGCAGTTCTTC; CDR3 protein: CASSIGGYNEQFF
CDR3 length: 14; J gene: TRBJ1-5; D gene: .; clone size: .; V gene: TRBV2; CDR3 DNA: TGTGCCAGCAGTGAAGGAGGAGGGAATCAGCCCCAGCATTTT; CDR3 protein: CASSEGGGNQPQHF
CDR3 length: 18; J gene: TRBJ2-3; D gene: .; clone size: once; V gene: TRBV3-1/TRBV3-2; CDR3 DNA: TGTGCCAGCAGCCAAGAACGATCGGGGGCGAGGGGCACAGATACGCAGTATTTT; CDR3 protein: CASSQERSGARGTDTQYF
CDR3 length: 19; J gene: TRBJ2-1; D gene: .; clone size: .; V gene: TRBV7-9; CDR3 DNA: TGTGCCAGCAGCTCCTCGGTAGCGGAGTACAGAGAAGTTCGCAATGAGCAGTTCTTC; CDR3 protein: CASSSSVAEYREVRNEQFF
CDR3 length: 18; J gene: TRBJ2-2; D gene: TRBD2; clone size: .; V gene: TRBV5-1; CDR3 DNA: TGCGCCAGCAGCGCGGGACTAGCGGGAGCAACGAGAACCGGGGAGCTGTTTTTT; CDR3 protein: CASSAGLAGATRTGELFF
CDR3 length: 17; J gene: TRBJ1-3; D gene: .; clone size: .; V gene: TRBV7-2; CDR3 DNA: TGTGCCAGCAGCTTGGAGGGACTCCTTGCCTCTGGAAACACCATATATTTT; CDR3 protein: CASSLEGLLASGNTIYF
CDR3 length: 16; J gene: TRBJ1-5; D gene: TRBD1; clone size: .; V gene: TRBV19; CDR3 DNA: TGTGCCAGTAGTATGCCGGAAGGGGGCATCAATCAGCCCCAGCATTTT; CDR3 protein: CASSMPEGGINQPQHF
CDR3 length: 14; J gene: TRBJ1-1; D gene: .; clone size: .; V gene: TRBV6-1; CDR3 DNA: TGTGCCAGCAGTGAGGGCAGGCCATCCACTGAAGCTTTCTTT; CDR3 protein: CASSEGRPSTEAFF
CDR3 length: 15; J gene: TRBJ2-1; D gene: .; clone size: .; V gene: TRBV3-1/TRBV3-2; CDR3 DNA: TGTGCCAGCAGTTCAGGGGATAAGTCCTACAATGAGCAGTTCTTC; CDR3 protein: CASSSGDKSYNEQFF
CDR3 length: 13; J gene: TRBJ1-2; D gene: .; clone size: .; V gene: TRBV14; CDR3 DNA: TGTGCCAGCAGCCCCAATCCGGGCTATGGCTACACCTTC; CDR3 protein: CASSPNPGYGYTF
CDR3 length: 13; J gene: TRBJ1-1; D gene: .; clone size: .; V gene: TRBV12-3/TRBV12-4; CDR3 DNA: TGTGCCAGCAGCCCACACAAGACGGCTGAAGCTTTCTTT; CDR3 protein: CASSPHKTAEAFF
CDR3 length: 16; J gene: TRBJ2-5; D gene: TRBD2; clone size: .; V gene: TRBV19; CDR3 DNA: TGTGCCAGTAGTAACCCGGGACTAGCGGGAGTAGAGACCCAGTACTTC; CDR3 protein: CASSNPGLAGVETQYF
CDR3 length: 16; J gene: TRBJ1-3; D gene: .; clone size: .; V gene: TRBV5-1; CDR3 DNA: TGCGCCAGCAGCGGAGGAGGACAAGGCTCTGGAAACACCATATATTTT; CDR3 protein: CASSGGGQGSGNTIYF
CDR3 length: 14; J gene: TRBJ2-7; D gene: .; clone size: .; V gene: TRBV9; CDR3 DNA: TGTGCCAGCAGTTCGGGACCACAGGTCTACGAGCAGTACTTC; CDR3 protein: CASSSGPQVYEQYF
CDR3 length: 17; J gene: TRBJ2-1; D gene: TRBD2; clone size: .; V gene: TRBV3-1/TRBV3-2; CDR3 DNA: TGTGCCAGCAGCCAAGACCTGGGTAGCGGGGGATACAATGAGCAGTTCTTC; CDR3 protein: CASSQDLGSGGYNEQFF
CDR3 length: 15; J gene: TRBJ2-5; D gene: TRBD2; clone size: .; V gene: TRBV19; CDR3 DNA: TGTGCCAGTAGTTTGGGACTAGGCCTCTTCGAGACCCAGTACTTC; CDR3 protein: CASSLGLGLFETQYF